The 8 T cell receptor beta chains below all came from one sample that was sequenced in a study of T cell responses to AZD1222 COVID-19 vaccine (dated by TCRdb to the early 2020s). This specimen's time point label, interpreted: about 28 days (+/-7) after the second vaccine dose. Library creation used the immunoSEQ multiplex PCR assay. TCRdb provides this immuneACCESS table in a form limited to in-frame rearrangements. Some clones are lacking; in checked studies, under half of them reflect an unresolved V gene, and why the rest are absent is not known. The sample contains 110,000 to 150,000 clones, 88% of them found a single time. Approximately 2.8% of the sample is in the top ten clones. The input for sequencing was peripheral blood, taken 28 days after the second AZD1222 dose. The origin of the receptors is an adult who received the AZD1222 COVID-19 vaccine.

V and J are TRBV7-3 and TRBJ2-3; 7 bases fit TRBD1. In germline, CDR1 is SGHTA, CDR2 FQGTGA. This CDR3 has 16 residues. Unmatched junction bases numbered 6, after V lost 3 bases and J lost 0 bases. CDR3 amino acids: CASSLKGGFSTDTQYF. DNA for the CDR3: TGTGCCAGCAGCTTGAAAGGGGGCTTCAGCACAGATACGCAGTATTTT.

J is TRBJ2-7 and V is TRBV5-1; D gene uncertain. V was pared by 1 base and J by 5 bases, with 10 bases between. The CDR3 is 13 residues long. The germline V gene encodes CDR1 SGHRS and CDR2 YFSETQ. Written as DNA, the CDR3 is TGCGCCAGCAGCTTGTTGGGCCCCCACGAGCAGTACTTC. Protein: CASSLLGPHEQYF.

This sequence joins TRBV18 and TRBJ1-2, with D hard to call. V was cut by 1 base and J by 3 bases, with 9 bases left in between. The germline V gene encodes CDR1 KGHSH and CDR2 LQKENI. The CDR3 has 14 amino acids. For the CDR3, the DNA is TGTGCCAGCTCACCACAAGGGTCAGACTATGGCTACACCTTC. Translation: CASSPQGSDYGYTF.

The V gene is TRBV15, the J gene TRBJ2-7, with 8 bases lining up with TRBD2. V shed 0 bases, J shed 4 bases, and the junction held 14 bases outside the gene matches. This CDR3 spans 18 amino acids. CDR1 and CDR2 (germline): LNHNV, YYDKDF (reference sequence). CDR3 coding DNA: TGTGCCACCAGCAGAGATGTTGGAATAGCGGGAACCCAATACGAGCAGTACTTC. Encoded protein: CATSRDVGIAGTQYEQYF.

The chain uses TRBV3-1 (or the pseudogene TRBV3-2) and TRBJ2-7; 7 bases match TRBD1. The germline gives CDR1 LGHDT, CDR2 YNNKEL (reference sequence). The V segment lost 3 bases and the J segment 4 bases; nucleotides outside the gene matches: 9. The CDR3 totals 15 residues. The CDR3 nucleotides are TGTGCCAGCAGCCAGACCGGGACAGTAAAATACGAGCAGTACTTC. Amino acid sequence: CASSQTGTVKYEQYF.

The chain employs TRBV7-2 and TRBJ2-7, with no clear D. The CDR3 has 13 amino acids. V dropped 1 base and J dropped 6 bases, with 10 bases sitting between them. CDR1 SGHTA and CDR2 FQGNSA come from the germline V gene. Here the CDR3 reads CASSLELLGEQYF. As DNA, the CDR3 is TGTGCCAGCAGCTTAGAACTTCTGGGCGAGCAGTACTTC.

The gene calls are TRBV3-1 (or the pseudogene TRBV3-2) and TRBJ1-1; 7 nucleotides match TRBD1. After removal of 4 bases from V and 0 bases from J, the junction contained 8 bases not matched to a gene. The V gene's germline CDR1 is LGHDT and CDR2 YNNKEL (reference sequence). This CDR3 spans 16 amino acids. In nucleotides, the CDR3 is TGTGCCAGCAGCCGAGGACAGGCACCAATGAACACTGAAGCTTTCTTT. As protein: CASSRGQAPMNTEAFF.

The gene calls are TRBV6-5 and TRBJ1-2; 8 bases align to TRBD1. The CDR3 totals 14 residues. V lost 7 bases and J lost 7; bases outside the gene matches: 11. Germline lookup yields CDR1 MNHEY and CDR2 SVGAGI. For the CDR3, the DNA is TGTGCCAGCACCTTCGACAGGGGTGGTAGTGGCTACACCTTC. It translates to CASTFDRGGSGYTF.